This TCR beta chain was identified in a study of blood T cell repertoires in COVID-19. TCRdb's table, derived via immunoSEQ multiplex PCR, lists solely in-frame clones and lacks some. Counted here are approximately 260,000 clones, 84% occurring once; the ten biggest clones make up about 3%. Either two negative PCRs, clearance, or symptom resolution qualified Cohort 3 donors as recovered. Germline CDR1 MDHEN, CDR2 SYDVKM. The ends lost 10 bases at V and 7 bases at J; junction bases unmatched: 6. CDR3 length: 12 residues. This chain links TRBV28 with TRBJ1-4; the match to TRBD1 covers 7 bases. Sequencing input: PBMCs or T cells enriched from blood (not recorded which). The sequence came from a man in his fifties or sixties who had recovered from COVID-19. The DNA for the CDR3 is TGTGCCACACAGGGGTGGGGTGAAAAACTGTTTTTT. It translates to CATQGWGEKLFF.